The 20 T cell receptor beta chains below come from one sample, sequenced in a study of control samples from healthy donors and cancer patients. This table comes from immunoSEQ multiplex PCR, and its TCRdb copy is limited to in-frame clones, with some not included. Seen here are under 150,000 clones, 85% to 90% observed once, and the top ten hold around 6.9%. Sequenced material: PBMCs. The receptors originated from a man aged 50 to 59 with head and neck cancer.

The chain's CDR3 is CATNLGYETMFF. In DNA, the CDR3 is TGTGCCACCAACCTGGGATATGAAACGATGTTTTTT. The V call is TRBV28, the J call TRBJ1-4; D is undetermined. V lost 10 bases, J lost 15 bases, and 21 bases lay in between. CDR1 MDHEN and CDR2 SYDVKM come from the germline V gene. This CDR3 is built from 12 residues. The full variable domain, rest sourced from reference TRBV28 and TRBJ1-4, is DVKVTQSSRYLVKRTGEKVFLECVQDMDHENMFWYRQDPGLGLRLIYFSYDVKMKEKGDIPEGYSVSREKKERFSLILESASTNQTSMYLCATNLGYETMFFGSGTQLSVL.

The rearrangement joins TRBV21-1 to TRBJ1-5; the table's D gene call, TRBD1, was not cross checked with the DNA. TRBV21-1 constitutes a pseudogene. This CDR3 has 17 residues. CDR3 residues: CASKGKDRVGSNQPQHF. CDR3 coding DNA: TGTGCCAGCAAGGGAAAAGACAGGGTAGGAAGCAATCAGCCCCAGCATTTT.

The chain couples TRBV7-9 to TRBJ1-5; no reliable D call. CDR3 length: 13 residues. Trimming left V 2 bases short and J 6 bases short, with 8 bases between. The V gene's germline CDR1 is SEHNR and CDR2 FQNEAQ (reference sequence). The CDR3 DNA reads TGTGCCAGCAGCTTATCGTTTGGTCAGCCCCAGCATTTT. Protein product: CASSLSFGQPQHF. Full variable domain (outside the CDR3, taken from reference TRBV7-9 and TRBJ1-5): DTGVSQNPRHKITKRGQNVTFRCDPISEHNRLYWYRQTLGQGPEFLTYFQNEAQLEKSRLLSDRFSAERPKGSFSTLEIQRTEQGDSAMYLCASSLSFGQPQHFGDGTRLSIL.

This clone showed up many times. This chain connects TRBV11-1 to TRBJ1-2, with D perhaps TRBD1 (5 bases). V was cut by 7 bases and J by 13 bases, with 25 bases left in between. The germline gives CDR1 SGHAT, CDR2 FQDESV (reference sequence). This CDR3 has 14 amino acids. The CDR3 sequence: CASTINPTGGLSTF. In nucleotides, the CDR3 is TGTGCCAGCACTATAAACCCAACAGGAGGCCTCTCCACCTTC. Combining the CDR3 with reference TRBV11-1 and TRBJ1-2 gives the whole variable domain EAEVAQSPRYKITEKSQAVAFWCDPISGHATLYWYRQILGQGPELLVQFQDESVVDDSQLPKDRFSAERLKGVDSTLKIQPAELGDSAMYLCASTINPTGGLSTFGSGTRLTVV.

The chain recombines TRBV3-1 (or the pseudogene TRBV3-2) with TRBJ1-5, with a tentative D call TRBD1 (6 bases). The CDR3 runs to 14 residues. V lost 2 bases to trimming and J lost 6 bases, with 11 bases between them. Germline-derived CDR1 and CDR2 are LGHDT and YNNKEL (reference sequence). Written as DNA, the CDR3 is TGTGCCAGCAGCCAAATCAGGGGTGGTCAGCCCCAGCATTTT. Translated: CASSQIRGGQPQHF.

The rearrangement joins TRBV6-5 to TRBJ1-6, with no clear D. Germline V gene sequence: CDR1 MNHEY, CDR2 SVGAGI. Between the trimmed V and J ends, which lost 2 bases and 0 bases, there was a span of 5 bases. The length of the CDR3 is 15 residues. CDR3 coding DNA: TGTGCCAGCAGTTACACTAGCTCCTATAATTCACCCCTCCACTTT. Residues: CASSYTSSYNSPLHF.

The rearrangement uses TRBV9 and TRBJ1-3; 11 bases align to TRBD1. Germline V gene data show CDR1 as SGDLS and CDR2 as YYNGEE. CDR3 length equals 18 residues. The junction had 8 bases not matched to a gene; V was cut back by 1 base and J by 2 bases. CDR3 nucleotide sequence: TGTGCCAGCAGCGTATGGACAGGGGGCAAAGGACCTGGAAACACCATATATTTT. It codes for CASSVWTGGKGPGNTIYF.

The gene calls are TRBV2 and TRBJ1-3; a weak D match, TRBD1 (5 bases). Germline lookup yields CDR1 SNHLY and CDR2 FYNNEI. V lost 5 bases and J 2 bases, leaving 7 bases between the germline ends. The CDR3 length is 13 residues. The CDR3 DNA is TGTGCCAGCAGTCAAGGGGCTGGAAACACCATATATTTT. Residues: CASSQGAGNTIYF.

The chain couples TRBV28 to TRBJ2-2; the match to TRBD2 covers 8 bases. CDR3 length: 16 residues. Trimming removed 6 bases from V and 3 bases from J; junction bases left unmatched: 9. CDR1 and CDR2 from the germline V gene are MDHEN and SYDVKM. The CDR3 protein is CASSFPTSGHTGELFF. For the CDR3, the DNA is TGTGCCAGCAGCTTCCCAACTAGCGGCCACACCGGGGAGCTGTTTTTT.

This clone has just one count. The rearrangement links TRBV5-1 to TRBJ1-2; no clear D. Germline V gene data show CDR1 as SGHRS and CDR2 as YFSETQ. The CDR3 is made up of 17 amino acids. Trimming removed 4 bases at V and 4 bases at J, with 23 bases between. CDR3 sequence: CASSPAVARQPLYGYTF. The CDR3 bases are TGCGCCAGCAGCCCGGCGGTGGCCAGGCAACCACTCTATGGCTACACCTTC.

A single count supports this clone. The rearrangement uses TRBV7-2 and TRBJ1-2; the D is unclear. The ends were cut back, 1 base at V and 3 bases at J, with 12 bases in the middle. The CDR3 has 15 amino acids. CDR1 and CDR2 (germline): SGHTA, FQGNSA. Here the CDR3 DNA reads TGTGCCAGCAGCTTAGGGGTAGGAGCCTACTATGGCTACACCTTC. This sequence encodes CASSLGVGAYYGYTF.

The chain recombines TRBV13 with TRBJ2-7; TRBD2 aligns across 7 bases. V shed 4 bases and J 2 bases; nucleotides not matched to a gene: 2. This CDR3 contains 13 residues. The germline gives CDR1 PRHDT, CDR2 FYEKMQ (reference sequence). CDR3 in amino acids: CASSWRGTYEQYF. The CDR3 nucleotides are TGTGCCAGCAGCTGGCGGGGGACCTACGAGCAGTACTTC.

This chain connects TRBV3-1 (or the pseudogene TRBV3-2) to TRBJ2-3, with 7 bases aligning to TRBD2. Germline CDR1 and CDR2: LGHDT and YNNKEL (reference sequence). This CDR3 comprises 17 residues. After removal of 5 bases from V and 2 bases from J, the junction contained 13 bases not matched to a gene. DNA for the CDR3: TGTGCCAGCAGCTCCGGGGGGATTAGTATGATCACAGATACGCAGTATTTT. Its translation: CASSSGGISMITDTQYF.

The chain employs TRBV4-1 and TRBJ2-7; no reliable D call. Per the germline V gene, CDR1 is MGHRA and CDR2 is YSYEKL. The CDR3 contains 13 residues. With 0 bases removed from V and 2 bases from J, the gap between germline ends came to 5 bases. The CDR3 coding sequence is TGCGCCAGCAGCCAAGATCCCCCCTACGAGCAGTACTTC. Protein sequence: CASSQDPPYEQYF.

The chain has TRBV25-1 and TRBJ2-2, with TRBD2 matching over 14 bases. The CDR3 spans 16 residues. The junction had 3 bases not matched to a gene; V was cut back by 2 bases and J by 7 bases. CDR1 is MGHDK and CDR2 is SYGVNS in the germline V gene. CDR3 protein: CASSERTSGRLGELFF. As DNA, the CDR3 is TGTGCCAGCAGTGAACGGACTAGCGGGAGGCTCGGGGAGCTGTTTTTT. Filled out from reference TRBV25-1 and TRBJ2-2, the complete variable domain reads EADIYQTPRYLVIGTGKKITLECSQTMGHDKMYWYQQDPGMELHLIHYSYGVNSTEKGDLSSESTVSRIRTEHFPLTLESARPSHTSQYLCASSERTSGRLGELFFGEGSRLTVL.

The V gene is TRBV5-5, the J gene TRBJ1-4; D is unresolved. The CDR3 length is 17 residues. V lost 0 bases, J lost 2 bases, and 14 bases lay in between. Germline assignment: CDR1 SGHKS and CDR2 YYEKEE (reference sequence). CDR3 amino acids: CASSLAEPLATNEKLFF. The CDR3 DNA follows: TGTGCCAGCAGCTTGGCTGAGCCCCTAGCGACTAATGAAAAACTGTTTTTT. Variable domain in full (rest from reference TRBV5-5 and TRBJ1-4): DAGVTQSPTHLIKTRGQQVTLRCSPISGHKSVSWYQQVLGQGPQFIFQYYEKEERGRGNFPDRFSARQFPNYSSELNVNALLLGDSALYLCASSLAEPLATNEKLFFGSGTQLSVL.

This clone has just a few counts. This CDR3 reads CASRRGQGAISPLHF. The CDR3 nucleotides are TGTGCCAGCAGACGTGGACAGGGGGCAATTTCACCCCTCCACTTT. The chain joins TRBV6-6 to TRBJ1-6; 11 nucleotides agree with TRBD1. With V trimmed by 6 bases and J by 9 bases, 7 bases remained unmatched. The length of the CDR3 is 15 residues. The V gene's germline CDR1 is MNHNY and CDR2 SVGAGI (reference sequence).

The V and J genes are TRBV2 and TRBJ2-1; TRBD2 aligns across 12 bases. The junction had 2 bases not matched to a gene; V was cut back by 7 bases and J by 7 bases. Germline V CDR1 and CDR2: SNHLY, FYNNEI. This CDR3 contains 13 residues. The CDR3 sequence is CASMTSGSNEQFF. The CDR3 DNA is TGTGCCAGCATGACTAGCGGGAGTAATGAGCAGTTCTTC.

This chain connects TRBV20-1 to TRBJ2-3, with TRBD1 as a possible D gene (6 bases). In germline, CDR1 is DFQATT, CDR2 SNEGSKA (reference sequence). This CDR3 region has 11 residues. Between the trimmed V and J ends, which lost 3 bases and 8 bases, there was a span of 9 bases. This chain's CDR3 is CSASSRGTQYF. The CDR3 bases are TGCAGTGCTAGTAGCAGGGGTACGCAGTATTTT.

This clone was counted once. The chain uses TRBV6-6 and TRBJ1-2; TRBD1 matches at 9 bases. The CDR3 spans 15 residues. V trimming: 2 bases; J trimming: 4 bases; junction bases outside the gene matches: 5. The germline gives CDR1 MNHNY, CDR2 SVGAGI (reference sequence). CDR3 in DNA: TGTGCCAGCAGTTACGAGGACAGGGGAACCTATGGCTACACCTTC. It translates to CASSYEDRGTYGYTF.